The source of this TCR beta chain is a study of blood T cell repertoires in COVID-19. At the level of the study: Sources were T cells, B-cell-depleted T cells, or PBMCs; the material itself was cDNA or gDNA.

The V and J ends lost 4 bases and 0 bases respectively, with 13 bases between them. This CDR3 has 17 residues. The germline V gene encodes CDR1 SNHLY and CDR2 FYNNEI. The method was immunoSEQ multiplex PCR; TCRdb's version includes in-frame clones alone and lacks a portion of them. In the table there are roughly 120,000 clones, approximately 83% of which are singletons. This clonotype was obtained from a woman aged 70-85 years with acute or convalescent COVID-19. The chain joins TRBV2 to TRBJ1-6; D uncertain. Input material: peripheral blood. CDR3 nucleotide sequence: TGTGCCAGCAGTGTTCGCCGCCCGAGCTCCTATAATTCACCCCTCCACTTT. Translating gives CASSVRRPSSYNSPLHF.